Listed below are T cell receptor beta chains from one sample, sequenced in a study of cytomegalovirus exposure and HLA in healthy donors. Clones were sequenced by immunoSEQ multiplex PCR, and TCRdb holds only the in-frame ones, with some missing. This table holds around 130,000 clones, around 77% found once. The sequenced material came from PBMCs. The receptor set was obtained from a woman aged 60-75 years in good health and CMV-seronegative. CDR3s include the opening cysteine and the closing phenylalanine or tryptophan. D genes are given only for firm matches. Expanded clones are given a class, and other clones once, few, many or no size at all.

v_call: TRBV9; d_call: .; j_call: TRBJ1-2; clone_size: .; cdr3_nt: TGTGCCAGCAGCGTAGGGTCCGCCAGGGGCTACACCTTC; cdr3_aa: CASSVGSARGYTF
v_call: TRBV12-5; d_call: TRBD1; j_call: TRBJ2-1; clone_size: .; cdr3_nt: TGTGCTAGTGGTTTGCACCCAAGACCCGACAGGGCGCGCAATGAGCAGTTCTTC; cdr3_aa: CASGLHPRPDRARNEQFF
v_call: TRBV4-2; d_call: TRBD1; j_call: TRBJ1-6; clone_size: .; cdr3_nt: TGTGCCAGCAGCCTACAGGGGCGCTCCTATAATTCACCCCTCCACTTT; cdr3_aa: CASSLQGRSYNSPLHF
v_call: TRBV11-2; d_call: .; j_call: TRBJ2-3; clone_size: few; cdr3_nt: TGTGCCAGCAGCTCGGGGGGCCACACAGATACGCAGTATTTT; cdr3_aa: CASSSGGHTDTQYF
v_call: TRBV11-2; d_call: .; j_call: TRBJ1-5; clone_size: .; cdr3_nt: TGTGCCAGCAGCTTAGTACAGGATCAGCCCCAGCATTTT; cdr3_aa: CASSLVQDQPQHF
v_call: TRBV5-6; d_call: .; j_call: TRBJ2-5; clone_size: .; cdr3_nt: TGTGCCAGCAGCTTGATCACAGTCGGAGAGACCCAGTACTTC; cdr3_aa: CASSLITVGETQYF
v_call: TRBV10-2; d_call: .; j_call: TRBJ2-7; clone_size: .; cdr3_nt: TGCGCCAGCAGTGAAGCGTTTAGCTCCTACGAGCAGTACTTC; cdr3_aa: CASSEAFSSYEQYF
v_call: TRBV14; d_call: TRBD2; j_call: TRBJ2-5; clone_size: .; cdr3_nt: TGTGCCAGCAGCCTCGGACTAGCGGGGGGACAAGAGACCCAGTACTTC; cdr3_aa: CASSLGLAGGQETQYF
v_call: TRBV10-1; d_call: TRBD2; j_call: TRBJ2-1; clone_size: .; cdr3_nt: TGCGCCAGCAGTGGACCCGGGACTAGCGGGACGCAGTTCTTC; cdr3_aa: CASSGPGTSGTQFF
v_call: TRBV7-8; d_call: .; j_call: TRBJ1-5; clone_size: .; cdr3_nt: TGTGCCAGCAGCTCGCTGGGGGGGCCAAGCAATCAGCCCCAGCATTTT; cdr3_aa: CASSSLGGPSNQPQHF
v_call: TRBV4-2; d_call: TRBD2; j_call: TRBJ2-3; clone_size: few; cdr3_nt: TGTGCCAGCAGCCAAGGGGGACTAGCGGGCCCGAGCACAGATACGCAGTATTTT; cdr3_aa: CASSQGGLAGPSTDTQYF
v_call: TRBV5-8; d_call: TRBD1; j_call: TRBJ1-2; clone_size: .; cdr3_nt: TGTGCCAGCAGCTTACAACCGGGACAGGGAAATGGCTACACCTTC; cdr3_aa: CASSLQPGQGNGYTF
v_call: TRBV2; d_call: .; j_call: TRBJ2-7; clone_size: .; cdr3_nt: TGTGCCAGCAGATCTACGACACACCCCGAGCAGTACTTC; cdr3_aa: CASRSTTHPEQYF
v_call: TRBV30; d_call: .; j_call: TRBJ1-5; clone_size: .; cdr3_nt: TGTGCCTGGAGTGTACAAAGTTTTCAGCCCCAGCATTTT; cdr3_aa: CAWSVQSFQPQHF
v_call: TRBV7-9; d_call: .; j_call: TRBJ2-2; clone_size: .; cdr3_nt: TGTGCCAGCAGCTTAGGCGGGCAGTCGAACACCGGGGAGCTGTTTTTT; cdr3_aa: CASSLGGQSNTGELFF
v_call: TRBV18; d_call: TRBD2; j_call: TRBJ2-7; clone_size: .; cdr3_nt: TGTGCCAGCTCACCAGGCCCAGCGGGAGCCTCCTACGAGCAGTACTTC; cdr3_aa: CASSPGPAGASYEQYF
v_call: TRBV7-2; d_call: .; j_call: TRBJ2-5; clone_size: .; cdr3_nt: TGTGCCAGCAGCTTAGAAAGGGGCCTGGAGACCCAGTACTTC; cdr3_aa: CASSLERGLETQYF
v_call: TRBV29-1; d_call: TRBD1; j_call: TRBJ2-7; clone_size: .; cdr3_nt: TGCAGCGCCCTGGGACAGGAATTCTACGAGCAGTACTTC; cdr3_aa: CSALGQEFYEQYF
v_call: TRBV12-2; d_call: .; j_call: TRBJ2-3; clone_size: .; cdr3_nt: TGTGAACCCACCACCTACGCTAGCACAGATACGCAGTATTTT; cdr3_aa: CEPTTYASTDTQYF
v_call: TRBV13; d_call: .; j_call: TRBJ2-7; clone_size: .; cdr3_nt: TGTGCCAGCAGCTTAGTTGGTGGGGACACTTACTACGAGCAGTACTTC; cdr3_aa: CASSLVGGDTYYEQYF
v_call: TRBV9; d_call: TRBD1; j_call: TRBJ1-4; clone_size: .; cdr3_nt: TGTGCCAGCAGCCCCCGGACAGGGGGAACTGAAAAACTGTTTTTT; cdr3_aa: CASSPRTGGTEKLFF
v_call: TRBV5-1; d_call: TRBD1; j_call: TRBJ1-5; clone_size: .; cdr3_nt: TGCGCCAGCAGCTACGACAGGGGCGGGAATCAGCCCCAGCATTTT; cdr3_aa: CASSYDRGGNQPQHF
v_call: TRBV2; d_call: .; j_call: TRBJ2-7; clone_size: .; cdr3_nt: TGTGCCAGCAGTGAAGACAGGGTTCAGCTCGAGCAGTACTTC; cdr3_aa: CASSEDRVQLEQYF
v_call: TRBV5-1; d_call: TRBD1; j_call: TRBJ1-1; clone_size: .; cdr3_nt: TGCGCCAGCAGCTTCCCGGACAGGGTCACTGAAGCTTTCTTT; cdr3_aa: CASSFPDRVTEAFF
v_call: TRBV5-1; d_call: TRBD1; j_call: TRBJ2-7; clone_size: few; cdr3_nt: TGCGCCAGCAGCTATGGCGGGACAGGCTCCTACGAGCAGTACTTC; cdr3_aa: CASSYGGTGSYEQYF
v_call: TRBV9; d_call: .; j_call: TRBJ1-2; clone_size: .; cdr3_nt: TGTGCCAGCAGCGCGACAGGAACCTATGGCTACACCTTC; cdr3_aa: CASSATGTYGYTF
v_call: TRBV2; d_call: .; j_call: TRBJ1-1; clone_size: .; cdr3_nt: TGTGCCAGCAGTGACAGGGGCCTCATGAACACTGAAGCTTTCTTT; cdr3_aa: CASSDRGLMNTEAFF
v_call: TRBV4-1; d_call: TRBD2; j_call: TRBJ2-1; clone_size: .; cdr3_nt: TGCGCCAGCAGCCAAGTGGGGACTAGCGGTAAAGGCAATGAGCAGTTCTTC; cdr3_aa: CASSQVGTSGKGNEQFF
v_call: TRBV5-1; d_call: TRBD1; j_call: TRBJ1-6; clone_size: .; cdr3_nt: TGCGCCAGCAGCTTGGGAACGGGACAGGGAGTAAATTCACCCCTCCACTTT; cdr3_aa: CASSLGTGQGVNSPLHF
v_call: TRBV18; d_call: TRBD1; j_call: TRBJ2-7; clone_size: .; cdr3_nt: TGTGCCAGCTCGAGGGAGGGACAGGGCCCCTACGAGCAGTACTTC; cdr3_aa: CASSREGQGPYEQYF
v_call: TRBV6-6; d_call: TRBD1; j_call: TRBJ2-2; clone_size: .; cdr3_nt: TGTGCCAGCGCCCCCCCGGGACAGGGGGCTAGCGGGGAGCTGTTTTTT; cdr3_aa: CASAPPGQGASGELFF